This T cell receptor (beta chain) came from a study of CD8 T cells in Susac syndrome. Notes on the study in general: In its TCR sequencing and HLA analysis, the study acknowledged that the number of individuals was relatively small.

From blood CD8+ and CD4+ T cells, the TCR beta chain was sequenced. The RNA, about 0.45 to 1 ug, was put through reverse transcription using random hexamers. immunoSEQ multiplex PCR amplified TCR beta CDR3 across 54 Vbeta, 13 Jbeta. TCRdb redid the calling of the immunoSEQ multiplex PCR reads with MiXCR, one entry per CDR3 protein. The table lists fewer than 350,000 distinct CDR3 sequences, over 75% of them singletons. This CDR3 has 17 amino acids. Per the germline V gene, CDR1 is SGDLS and CDR2 is YYNGEE. Trimming shortened V by 3 bases and J by 1 base, and 17 bases separated the two germline ends. With regard to this clonotype: The antigen is not known.

The origin of this receptor is a human donor with multiple sclerosis. The V and J genes are TRBV9 and TRBJ2-1; weak D call: TRBD1 (5 bases). The specimen was CD8+ T cells from PBMCs. CDR3 nucleotides: TGTGCCAGCAGCGGGTGGGGCAGCTCCAAGTCCTACAATGAGCAGTTCTTC. Its protein is CASSGWGSSKSYNEQFF.